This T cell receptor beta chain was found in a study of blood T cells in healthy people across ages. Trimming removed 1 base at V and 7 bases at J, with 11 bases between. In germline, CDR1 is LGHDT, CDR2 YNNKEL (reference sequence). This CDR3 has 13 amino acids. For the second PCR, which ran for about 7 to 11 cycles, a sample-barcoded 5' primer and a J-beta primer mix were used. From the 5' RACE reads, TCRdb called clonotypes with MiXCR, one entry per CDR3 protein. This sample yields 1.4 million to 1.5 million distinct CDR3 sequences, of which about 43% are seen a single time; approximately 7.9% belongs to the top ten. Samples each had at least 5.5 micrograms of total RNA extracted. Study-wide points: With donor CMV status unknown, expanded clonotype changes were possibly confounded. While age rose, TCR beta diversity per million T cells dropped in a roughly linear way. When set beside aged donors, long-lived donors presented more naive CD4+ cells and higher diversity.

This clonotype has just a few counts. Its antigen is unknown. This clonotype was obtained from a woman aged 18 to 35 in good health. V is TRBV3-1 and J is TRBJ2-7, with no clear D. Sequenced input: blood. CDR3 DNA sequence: TGTGCCAGCAGCCAAGGTCACAGCCGGGAGCAGTACTTC. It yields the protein CASSQGHSREQYF.